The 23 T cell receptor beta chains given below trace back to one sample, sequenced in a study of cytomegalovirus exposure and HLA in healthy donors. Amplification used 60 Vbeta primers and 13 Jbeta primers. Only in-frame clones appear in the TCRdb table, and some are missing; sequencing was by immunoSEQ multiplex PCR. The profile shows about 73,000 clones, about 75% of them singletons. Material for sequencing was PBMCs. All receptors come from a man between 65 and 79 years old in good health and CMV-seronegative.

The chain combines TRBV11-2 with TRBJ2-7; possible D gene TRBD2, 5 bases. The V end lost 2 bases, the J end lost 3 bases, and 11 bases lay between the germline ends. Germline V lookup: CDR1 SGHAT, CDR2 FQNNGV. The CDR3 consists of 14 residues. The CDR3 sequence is CASSLSVGDYEQYF. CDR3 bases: TGTGCCAGCAGCTTAAGTGTCGGGGACTACGAGCAGTACTTC. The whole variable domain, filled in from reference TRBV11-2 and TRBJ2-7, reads EAGVAQSPRYKIIEKRQSVAFWCNPISGHATLYWYQQILGQGPKLLIQFQNNGVVDDSQLPKDRFSAERLKGVDSTLKIQPAKLEDSAVYLCASSLSVGDYEQYFGPGTRLTVT.

CDR3 coding DNA: TGTGCCAGCACCCGTAGCCCCAATGAGCAGTTCTTC. This codes for CASTRSPNEQFF. J is TRBJ2-1 and V is TRBV6-6, with D hard to call. Germline loops: CDR1 MNHNY, CDR2 SVGAGI (reference sequence). The CDR3 extends over 12 amino acids. Trimming removed 7 bases from V and 6 bases from J, with 10 bases in between.

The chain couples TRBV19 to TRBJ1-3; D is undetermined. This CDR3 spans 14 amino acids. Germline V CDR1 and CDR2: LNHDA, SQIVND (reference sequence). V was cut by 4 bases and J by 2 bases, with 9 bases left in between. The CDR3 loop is CASSSQNPGNTIYF. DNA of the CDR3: TGTGCCAGTAGTAGTCAGAACCCTGGAAACACCATATATTTT.

The CDR3 nucleotides are TGTGCCAGCAGCTCTGAGACTGTGAACACTGAAGCTTTCTTT. Its protein product is CASSSETVNTEAFF. The rearrangement joins TRBV7-8 to TRBJ1-1; D is unclear. Germline CDR1 reads SGHVS; CDR2 reads FQNEAQ. This CDR3 contains 14 residues. The V and J ends lost 4 bases and 0 bases respectively, with 9 bases between them.

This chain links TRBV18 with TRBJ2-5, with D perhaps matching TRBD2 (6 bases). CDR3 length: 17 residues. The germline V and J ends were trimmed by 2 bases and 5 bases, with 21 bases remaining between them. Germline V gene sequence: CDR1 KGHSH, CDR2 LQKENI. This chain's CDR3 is CASSPFVSGTESETQYF. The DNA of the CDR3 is TGTGCCAGCTCACCATTCGTGTCCGGGACTGAAAGTGAGACCCAGTACTTC.

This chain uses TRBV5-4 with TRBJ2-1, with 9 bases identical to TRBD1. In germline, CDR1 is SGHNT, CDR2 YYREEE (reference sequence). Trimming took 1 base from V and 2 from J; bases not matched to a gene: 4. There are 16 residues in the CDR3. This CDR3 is CASSLTGQGPYNEQFF. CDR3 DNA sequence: TGTGCCAGCAGCTTGACGGGACAGGGTCCCTACAATGAGCAGTTCTTC.

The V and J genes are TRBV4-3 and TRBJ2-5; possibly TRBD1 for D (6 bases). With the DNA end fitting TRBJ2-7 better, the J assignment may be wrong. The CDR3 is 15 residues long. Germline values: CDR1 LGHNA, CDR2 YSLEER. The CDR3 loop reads CASSQVLQGHYEQYF. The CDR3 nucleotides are TGCGCCAGCAGCCAAGTACTACAGGGCCACTACGAGCAGTACTTC.

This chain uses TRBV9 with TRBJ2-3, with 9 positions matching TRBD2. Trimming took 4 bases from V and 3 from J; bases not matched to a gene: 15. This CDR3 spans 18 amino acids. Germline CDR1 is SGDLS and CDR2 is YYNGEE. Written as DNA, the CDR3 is TGTGCCAGCAGCCCAAAGCGGGGGGTAATCCTTCGTACAGATACGCAGTATTTT. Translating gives CASSPKRGVILRTDTQYF. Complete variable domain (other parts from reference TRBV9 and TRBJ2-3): DSGVTQTPKHLITATGQRVTLRCSPRSGDLSVYWYQQSLDQGLQFLIQYYNGEERAKGNILERFSAQQFPDLHSELNLSSLELGDSALYFCASSPKRGVILRTDTQYFGPGTRLTVL.

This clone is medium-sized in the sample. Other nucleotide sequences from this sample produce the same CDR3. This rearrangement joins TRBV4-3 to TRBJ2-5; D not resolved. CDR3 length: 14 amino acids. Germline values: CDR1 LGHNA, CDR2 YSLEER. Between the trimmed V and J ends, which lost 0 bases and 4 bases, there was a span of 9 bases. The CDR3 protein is CASSQDRSGETQYF. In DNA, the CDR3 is TGCGCCAGCAGCCAAGACAGGTCTGGAGAGACCCAGTACTTC.

This CDR3 reads CASSPGYSNQPQHF. As DNA, the CDR3 is TGTGCCAGCAGCCCAGGGTACAGCAATCAGCCCCAGCATTTT. The chain has TRBV7-2 and TRBJ1-5; a possible D gene is TRBD1 (5 bases). Per germline, CDR1 SGHTA and CDR2 FQGNSA. The length of the CDR3 is 14 residues. V was shortened by 5 bases and J by 1 base, with 9 bases between the two germline ends. Looking up the rest from reference TRBV7-2 and TRBJ1-5 gives the full variable domain: GAGVSQSPSNKVTEKGKDVELRCDPISGHTALYWYRQSLGQGLEFLIYFQGNSAPDKSGLPSDRFSAERTGGSVSTLTIQRTQQEDSAVYLCASSPGYSNQPQHFGDGTRLSIL.

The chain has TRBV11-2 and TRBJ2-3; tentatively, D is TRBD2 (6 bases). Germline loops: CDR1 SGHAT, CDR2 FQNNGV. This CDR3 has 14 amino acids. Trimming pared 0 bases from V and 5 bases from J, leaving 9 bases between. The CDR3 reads CASSLDWRGDTQYF. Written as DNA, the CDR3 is TGTGCCAGCAGCTTAGATTGGAGGGGAGATACGCAGTATTTT.

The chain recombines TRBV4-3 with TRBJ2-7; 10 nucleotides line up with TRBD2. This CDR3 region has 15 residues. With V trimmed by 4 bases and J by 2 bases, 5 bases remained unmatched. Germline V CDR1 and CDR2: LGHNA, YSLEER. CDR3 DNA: TGCGCCAGCAGCCTTGTACTAGCGGGACCCTACGAGCAGTACTTC. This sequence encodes CASSLVLAGPYEQYF.

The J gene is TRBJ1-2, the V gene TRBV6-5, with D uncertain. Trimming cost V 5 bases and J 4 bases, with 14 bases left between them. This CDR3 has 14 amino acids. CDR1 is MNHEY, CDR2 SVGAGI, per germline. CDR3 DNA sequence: TGTGCCAGCAGTACCACCTCCACGGGCTATGGCTACACCTTC. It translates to CASSTTSTGYGYTF.

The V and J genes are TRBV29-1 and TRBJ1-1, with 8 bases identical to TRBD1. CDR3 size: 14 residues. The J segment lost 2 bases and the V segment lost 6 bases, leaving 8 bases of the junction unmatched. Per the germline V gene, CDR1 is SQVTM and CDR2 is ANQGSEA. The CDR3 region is CSVESGTGNTEAFF. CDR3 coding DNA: TGCAGCGTGGAGTCCGGGACAGGTAACACTGAAGCTTTCTTT.

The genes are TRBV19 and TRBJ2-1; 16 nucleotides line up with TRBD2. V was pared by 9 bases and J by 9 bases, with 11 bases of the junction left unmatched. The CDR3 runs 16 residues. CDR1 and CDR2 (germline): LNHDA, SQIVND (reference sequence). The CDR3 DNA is TGTGCCAGCGCCACCAGGGGACTAGCGGGGGGGAGTGAGCAGTTCTTC. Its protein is CASATRGLAGGSEQFF. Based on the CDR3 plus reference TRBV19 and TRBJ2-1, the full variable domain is DGGITQSPKYLFRKEGQNVTLSCEQNLNHDAMYWYRQDPGQGLRLIYYSQIVNDFQKGDIAEGYSVSREKKESFPLTVTSAQKNPTAFYLCASATRGLAGGSEQFFGPGTRLTVL.

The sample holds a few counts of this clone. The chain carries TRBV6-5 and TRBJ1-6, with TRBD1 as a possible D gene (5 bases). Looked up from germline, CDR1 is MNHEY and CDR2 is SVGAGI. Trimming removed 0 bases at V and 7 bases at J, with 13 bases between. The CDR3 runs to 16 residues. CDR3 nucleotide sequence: TGTGCCAGCAGTTACTCAGGGGTTCGGAAAAATTCACCCCTCCACTTT. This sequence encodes CASSYSGVRKNSPLHF.

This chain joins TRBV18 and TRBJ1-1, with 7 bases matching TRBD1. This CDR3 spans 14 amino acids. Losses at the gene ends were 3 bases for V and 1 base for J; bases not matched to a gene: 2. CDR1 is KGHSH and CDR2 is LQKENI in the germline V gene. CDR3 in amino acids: CASSPWTGNTEAFF. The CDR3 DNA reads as TGTGCCAGCTCACCGTGGACAGGGAACACTGAAGCTTTCTTT.

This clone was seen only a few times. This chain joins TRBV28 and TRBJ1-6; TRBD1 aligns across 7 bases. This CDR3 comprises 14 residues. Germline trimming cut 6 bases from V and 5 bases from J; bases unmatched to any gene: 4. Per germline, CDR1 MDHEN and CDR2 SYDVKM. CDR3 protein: CASRAGTDNSPLHF. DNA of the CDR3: TGTGCCAGCAGAGCCGGGACAGATAATTCACCCCTCCACTTT.

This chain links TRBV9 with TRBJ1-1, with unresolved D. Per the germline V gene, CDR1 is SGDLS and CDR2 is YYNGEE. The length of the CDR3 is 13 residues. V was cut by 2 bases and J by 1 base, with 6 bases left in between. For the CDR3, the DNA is TGTGCCAGCAGCGTCTCCCCGAACACTGAAGCTTTCTTT. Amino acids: CASSVSPNTEAFF.

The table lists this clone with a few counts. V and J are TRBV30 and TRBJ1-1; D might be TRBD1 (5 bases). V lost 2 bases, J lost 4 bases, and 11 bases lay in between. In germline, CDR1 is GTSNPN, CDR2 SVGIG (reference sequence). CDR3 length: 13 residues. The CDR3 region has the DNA TGTGCCTGGAGTAGGGGTTGGGGCACTGAAGCTTTCTTT. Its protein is CAWSRGWGTEAFF.

CDR3 amino acids: CASSLGGPGRGAYEQYF. In DNA, the CDR3 is TGTGCCAGCAGCTTAGGAGGGCCTGGGCGGGGAGCCTACGAGCAGTACTTC. The V and J genes are TRBV7-2 and TRBJ2-7; D is perhaps TRBD2 (6 bases). The V and J ends lost 1 base and 2 bases respectively, with 18 bases between them. This CDR3 region has 17 residues. Germline CDR1 reads SGHTA; CDR2 reads FQGNSA. Full variable domain (missing parts from reference TRBV7-2 and TRBJ2-7): GAGVSQSPSNKVTEKGKDVELRCDPISGHTALYWYRQSLGQGLEFLIYFQGNSAPDKSGLPSDRFSAERTGGSVSTLTIQRTQQEDSAVYLCASSLGGPGRGAYEQYFGPGTRLTVT.

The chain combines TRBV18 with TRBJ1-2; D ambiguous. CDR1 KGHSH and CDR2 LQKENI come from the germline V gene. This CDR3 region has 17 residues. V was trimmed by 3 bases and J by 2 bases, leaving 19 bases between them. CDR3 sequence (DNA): TGTGCCAGCTCACCCGAGTCCCCGACTTTGACGAACTATGGCTACACCTTC. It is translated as CASSPESPTLTNYGYTF.

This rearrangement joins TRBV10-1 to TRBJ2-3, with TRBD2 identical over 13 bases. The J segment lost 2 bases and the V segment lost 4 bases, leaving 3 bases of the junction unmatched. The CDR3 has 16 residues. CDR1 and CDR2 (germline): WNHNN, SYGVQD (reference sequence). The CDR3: CASSGGLAGYTDTQYF. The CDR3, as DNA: TGCGCCAGCAGTGGGGGACTAGCGGGATACACAGATACGCAGTATTTT.